The sequence of this T cell receptor beta chain was determined in a study of identical twins (dated by TCRdb to about 2016). About the study as a whole: To test whether fetal clonotypes persist, the study used deep sequencing on TCR alpha and beta repertoires from monozygotic twins, unrelated adults of various ages, and cord blood. Replicate twin experiments were performed at different times using different library preparation protocols to rule out contamination. Results the study describes overall, beyond this receptor: Fewer insertions were carried by abundant cord blood beta clonotypes, a similar but weaker trend appeared in young adult naive repertoires, and no such trend appeared in memory repertoires. Out-of-frame TCR alpha sequences shared between twins showed an excess of low generation-probability sequences compared with coincidental sharing between unrelated individuals. Excess twin sharing in beta out-of-frame sequences was weaker because fewer shared sequences lowered the signal-to-noise ratio. Recombination models systematically underestimated out-of-frame TCR alpha sharing in monozygotic twins but agreed with sharing between unrelated individuals. Zero-insertion analyses could be partly confounded by invariant T cells such as MAIT and iNKT, though diverse VJ usage argued against such confounding for most clonotypes. Because the same donors could not be followed over many years, conclusions were based on cross-sectional statistical analysis.

Library prep was done by 5' RACE. Sequenced using an Illumina HiSeq 2000. Template switching introduced a universal primer binding site; the final cDNA contained a unique molecular identifier, enabling accurate counting of TCR cDNA molecules. First-strand cDNA for TCR alpha and beta chains was synthesized from specific primers in the conserved constant-segment region. To control for contamination, every cDNA library carried two barcodes: a SMART-Mk sample barcode plus Illumina barcodes. TruSeq adapter sequences and Illumina sample barcodes were added in two successive PCR steps. Sequencing of the TCR alpha and beta cDNA libraries was done on the Illumina HiSeq platform using custom primers. Per the original workflow: Unique molecular identifiers were extracted from raw reads with MiGEC, and CDR3 positions were determined with MiXCR. For each individual, recombination models were inferred using an EM algorithm with the repgenHMM and IGoR tools. The tcR package in R was used for shared clonotype analysis, with sharing normalized by the product of cloneset sizes. To study raw recombination free of thymic and clonal selection effects, out-of-frame nonproductive sequences were analyzed. TCRdb ran its own pipeline on the public reads, namely fastp trimming at Q25 and MiXCR clone calling, and kept in-frame beta chains. Rows matching on CDR3 protein sequence are summarized as one entry with the most common DNA and genes. These V and J calls originate from TCRdb's pipeline instead of the authors' own analysis. The sample yields about 690,000 distinct CDR3 sequences; around 6.1% were counted once. Roughly 1.8% of the sample comes from the top ten.

All donors were healthy Caucasians. The study also sequenced three unrelated non-twin adults: a male aged 18 to 30, a male aged 50 to 60 and a female aged 50 to 60. Miltenyi CD45RO+ enrichment and human naive T-cell isolation kits were used to isolate memory (CD45RO+) and naive T cells from PBMC. This clonotype was seen repeatedly, ten times or more. The clone's antigen remains unknown. Base qualities are missing; no much larger clone stands one base away. This sequence was found in a man aged 18 to 30 in good health. The specimen sequenced was naive T cells sorted from blood. The sample's cell subset or site label, decoded: cells isolated with a human naive T-cell isolation kit.

The CDR3 region: CSAKKGDRASRETQYF. Here is the DNA: TGCAGTGCTAAAAAAGGAGACAGGGCCTCTCGAGAGACCCAGTACTTC. The chain couples TRBV20-1 to TRBJ2-5, with 7 bases aligning to TRBD1. Based on the germline V gene (reference sequence), the CDR1 and CDR2 sequences are DFQATT and SNEGSKA. Relative to germline, V is missing 4 bases and J is missing 4 bases, with 15 bases of the junction outside any gene match. The CDR3 runs 16 amino acids, cysteine and phenylalanine included. Kept here is only the CDR3 DNA, which spans 48 bases and is read in frame from base 1.